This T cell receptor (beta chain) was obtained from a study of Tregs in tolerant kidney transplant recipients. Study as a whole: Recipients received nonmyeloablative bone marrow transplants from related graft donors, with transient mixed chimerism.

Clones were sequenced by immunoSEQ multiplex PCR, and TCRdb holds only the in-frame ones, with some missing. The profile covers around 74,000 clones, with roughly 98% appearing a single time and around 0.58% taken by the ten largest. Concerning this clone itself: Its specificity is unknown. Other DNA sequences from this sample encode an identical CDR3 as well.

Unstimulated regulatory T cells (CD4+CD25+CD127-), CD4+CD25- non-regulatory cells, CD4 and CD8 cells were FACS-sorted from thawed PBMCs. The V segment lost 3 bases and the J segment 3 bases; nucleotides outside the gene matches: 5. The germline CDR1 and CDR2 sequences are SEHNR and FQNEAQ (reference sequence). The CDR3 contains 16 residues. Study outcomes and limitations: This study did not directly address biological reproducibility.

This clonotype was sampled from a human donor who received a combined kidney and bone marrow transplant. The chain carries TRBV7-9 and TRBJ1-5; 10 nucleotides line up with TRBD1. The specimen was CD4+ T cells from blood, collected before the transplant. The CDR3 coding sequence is TGTGCCAGCAGCTTGGGGACAGGGGTTAACAATCAGCCCCAGCATTTT. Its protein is CASSLGTGVNNQPQHF. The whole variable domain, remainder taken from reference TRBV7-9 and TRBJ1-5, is DTGVSQNPRHKITKRGQNVTFRCDPISEHNRLYWYRQTLGQGPEFLTYFQNEAQLEKSRLLSDRFSAERPKGSFSTLEIQRTEQGDSAMYLCASSLGTGVNNQPQHFGDGTRLSIL.